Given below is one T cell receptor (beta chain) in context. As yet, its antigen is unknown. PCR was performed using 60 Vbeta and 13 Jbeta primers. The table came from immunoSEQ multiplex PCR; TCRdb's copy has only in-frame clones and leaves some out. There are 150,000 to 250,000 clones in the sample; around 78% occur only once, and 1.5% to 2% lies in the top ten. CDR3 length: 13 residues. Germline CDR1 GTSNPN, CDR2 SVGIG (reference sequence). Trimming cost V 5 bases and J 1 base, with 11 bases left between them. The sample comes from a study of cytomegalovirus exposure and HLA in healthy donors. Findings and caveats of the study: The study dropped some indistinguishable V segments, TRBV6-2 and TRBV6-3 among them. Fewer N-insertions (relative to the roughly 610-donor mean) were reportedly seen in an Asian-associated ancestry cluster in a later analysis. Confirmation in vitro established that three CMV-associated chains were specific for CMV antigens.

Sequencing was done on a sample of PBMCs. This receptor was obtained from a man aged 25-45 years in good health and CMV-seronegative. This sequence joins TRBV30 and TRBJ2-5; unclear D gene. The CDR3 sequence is CAWEEVFQETQYF. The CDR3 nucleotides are TGTGCCTGGGAAGAGGTTTTCCAAGAGACCCAGTACTTC.